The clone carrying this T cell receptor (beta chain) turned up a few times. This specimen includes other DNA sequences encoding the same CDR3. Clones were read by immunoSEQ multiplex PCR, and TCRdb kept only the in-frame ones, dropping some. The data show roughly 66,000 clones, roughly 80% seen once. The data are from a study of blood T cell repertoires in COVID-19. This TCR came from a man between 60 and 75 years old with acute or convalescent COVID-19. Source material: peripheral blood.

The CDR3 DNA sequence: TGTGCCAGCAGTTACTCGAGGGACAACCAAGAGACCCAGTACTTC. Protein: CASSYSRDNQETQYF. The chain is built from TRBV6-2 or TRBV6-3 and TRBJ2-5; a possible D gene is TRBD1 (6 bases). V lost 0 bases and J lost 0, with 8 bases in between. The CDR3 is 15 residues long. The germline CDR1 and CDR2 sequences are MNHEY and SVGEGT.